This T cell receptor beta chain appears in the sequencing data of a study of cytomegalovirus exposure and HLA in healthy donors. The PCR ran on 60 Vbeta and 13 Jbeta primers. Only in-frame clones appear in the TCRdb table, and some are missing; sequencing was by immunoSEQ multiplex PCR. Of some 150,000 clones in the sample, roughly 76% were seen once. The CDR3 is 19 amino acids. Germline trimming cut 2 bases from V and 7 bases from J; bases unmatched to any gene: 18. Germline assignment: CDR1 MDHEN and CDR2 SYDVKM. This chain joins TRBV28 and TRBJ1-4; 8 nucleotides match TRBD1. The clonotype originates from a young woman in good health and CMV-seropositive. Input material: PBMCs. The CDR3 protein is CASSLGPRQGIRVGEKLFF. CDR3 DNA: TGTGCCAGCAGTTTAGGGCCGAGACAGGGGATTAGGGTCGGTGAAAAACTGTTTTTT.